This TCR beta chain came from a study of CD8 T cells in Susac syndrome. FACS enriched CD8+ TEMRA cells, while bulk CD8+ and CD4+ were negatively isolated. RNA, at about 0.5 to 1 ug, was reverse transcribed with random hexamers. The amplification used immunoSEQ multiplex PCR on TCR beta CDR3; it spanned 54 Vbeta and 13 Jbeta. TCRdb re-analysed the immunoSEQ multiplex PCR reads in MiXCR, keeping a single row per CDR3 protein. This table holds about 80,000 distinct CDR3 sequences, about 93% found once. This CDR3 spans 12 amino acids. From germline, CDR1 is SGHTA and CDR2 FQGNSA. Trimming stripped 5 bases from V and 7 bases from J, with 9 bases between.

The sequence derives from a human donor in good health. The sample consisted of CD8+ T cells from PBMCs. This chain joins TRBV7-2 and TRBJ1-5; no clear D. The CDR3 DNA reads TGTGCCAGCAGCCCCCCTGCACAGCCCCAGCATTTT. Its translation is CASSPPAQPQHF.